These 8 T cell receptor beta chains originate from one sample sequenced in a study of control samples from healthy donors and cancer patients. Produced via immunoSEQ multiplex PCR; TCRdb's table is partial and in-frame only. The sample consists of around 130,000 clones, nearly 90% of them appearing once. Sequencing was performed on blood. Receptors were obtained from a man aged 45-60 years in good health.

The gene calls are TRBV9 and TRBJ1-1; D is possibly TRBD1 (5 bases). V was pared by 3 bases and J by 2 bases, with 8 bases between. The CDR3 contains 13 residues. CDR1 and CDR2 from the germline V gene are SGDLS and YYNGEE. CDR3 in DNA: TGTGCCAGCAGCGATGACAGCAACACTGAAGCTTTCTTT. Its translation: CASSDDSNTEAFF.

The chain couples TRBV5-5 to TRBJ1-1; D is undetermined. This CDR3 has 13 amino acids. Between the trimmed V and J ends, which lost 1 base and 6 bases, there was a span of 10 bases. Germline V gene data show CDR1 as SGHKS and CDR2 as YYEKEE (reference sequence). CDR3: CASSLTGDSEAFF. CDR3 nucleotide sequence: TGTGCCAGCAGCTTGACTGGCGACTCTGAAGCTTTCTTT.

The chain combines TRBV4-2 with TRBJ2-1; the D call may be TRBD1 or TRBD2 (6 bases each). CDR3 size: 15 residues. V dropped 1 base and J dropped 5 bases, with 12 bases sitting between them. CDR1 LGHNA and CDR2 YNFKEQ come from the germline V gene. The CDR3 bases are TGTGCCAGCAGCCAAGGTCCGGGGGCAAACAATGAGCAGTTCTTC. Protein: CASSQGPGANNEQFF.

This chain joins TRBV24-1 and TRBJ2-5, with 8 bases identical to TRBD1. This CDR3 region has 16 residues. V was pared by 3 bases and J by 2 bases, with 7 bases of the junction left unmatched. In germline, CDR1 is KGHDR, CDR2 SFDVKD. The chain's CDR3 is CATSDPSNRGQETQYF. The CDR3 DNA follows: TGTGCCACCAGTGATCCTTCAAACAGGGGGCAAGAGACCCAGTACTTC.

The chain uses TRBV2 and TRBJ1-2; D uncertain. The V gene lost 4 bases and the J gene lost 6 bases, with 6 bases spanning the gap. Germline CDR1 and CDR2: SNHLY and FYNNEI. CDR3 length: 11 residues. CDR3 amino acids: CASSVLHGYTF. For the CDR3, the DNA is TGTGCCAGCAGTGTCCTCCATGGCTACACCTTC.

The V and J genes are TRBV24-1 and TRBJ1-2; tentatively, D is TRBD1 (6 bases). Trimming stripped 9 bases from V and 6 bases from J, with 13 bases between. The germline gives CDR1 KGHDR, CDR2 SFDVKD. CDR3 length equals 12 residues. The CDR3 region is CATAEGGDGYTF. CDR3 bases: TGTGCCACCGCCGAGGGGGGAGATGGCTACACCTTC.

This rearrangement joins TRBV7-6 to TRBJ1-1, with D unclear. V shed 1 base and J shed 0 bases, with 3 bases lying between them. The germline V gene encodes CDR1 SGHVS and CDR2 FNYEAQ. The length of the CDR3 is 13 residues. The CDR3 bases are TGTGCCAGCAGCTTAGACGTGAACACTGAAGCTTTCTTT. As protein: CASSLDVNTEAFF.

The CDR3 sequence is CASSPDTMTRPGELFF. The CDR3 region has the DNA TGTGCCAGCTCACCCGACACGATGACTCGGCCCGGGGAGCTGTTTTTT. V gene TRBV18 combines with J gene TRBJ2-2; D unresolved. This CDR3 spans 16 amino acids. Deletions cut 3 bases from V and 6 bases from J, with 17 bases between. CDR1 is KGHSH and CDR2 is LQKENI in the germline V gene. Supplemented by reference TRBV18 and TRBJ2-2, the full variable domain reads NAGVMQNPRHLVRRRGQEARLRCSPMKGHSHVYWYRQLPEEGLKFMVYLQKENIIDESGMPKERFSAEFPKEGPSILRIQQVVRGDSAAYFCASSPDTMTRPGELFFGEGSRLTVL.